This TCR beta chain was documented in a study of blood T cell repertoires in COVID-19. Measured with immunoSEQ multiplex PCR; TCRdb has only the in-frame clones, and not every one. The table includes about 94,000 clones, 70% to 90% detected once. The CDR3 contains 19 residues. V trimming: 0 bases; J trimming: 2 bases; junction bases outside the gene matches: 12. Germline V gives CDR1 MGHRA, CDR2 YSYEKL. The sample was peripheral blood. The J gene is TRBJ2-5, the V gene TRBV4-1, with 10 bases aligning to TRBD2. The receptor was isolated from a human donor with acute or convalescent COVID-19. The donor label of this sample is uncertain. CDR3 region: CASSQDQLASGGPQETQYF. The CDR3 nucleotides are TGCGCCAGCAGCCAAGATCAGCTGGCTAGCGGGGGCCCTCAAGAGACCCAGTACTTC.